The 13 T cell receptor beta chains below all came from one sample that was sequenced in a study of identical twins (dated by TCRdb to about 2016). Preparation of the library involved 5' RACE. The instrument was an Illumina HiSeq 2000. TCRdb reprocessing: public reads trimmed at Q25 with fastp, clones called with MiXCR, in-frame beta chains kept. When rows share a CDR3 protein, they turn into one entry using the most common DNA and genes. The sample table lists fewer than 350,000 distinct CDR3 sequences, approximately 8.5% of them with a count of one. 2.1% of the sample belongs to the ten largest clones. The sample also formed part of further work on yellow fever vaccine responses in identical twins.

The material sequenced was memory (CD45RO+) T cells sorted from blood. This specimen's cell subset or site label, interpreted: CD45RO+ enriched T cells. These receptors all stem from a woman aged 18-29 years in good health.

This clonotype was detected only a few times. The V call is TRBV4-1, the J call TRBJ1-2; TRBD1 matches at 7 bases. The germline V gene has CDR1 MGHRA and CDR2 YSYEKL. The CDR3 covers 15 residues. V was pared by 0 bases and J by 8 bases, with 9 bases of the junction left unmatched. In DNA, the CDR3 is TGCGCCAGCAGCCAAGAGTGGCAGGGGGGAGTAGGCTACACCTTC. Encoded protein: CASSQEWQGGVGYTF.

The rearrangement joins TRBV12-3 or TRBV12-4 to TRBJ2-5; 7 bases fit TRBD1. The CDR3 loop spans 15 amino acids. Trimming at V came to 3 bases and at J to 2 bases, leaving 6 bases not matched to a gene. The chain's CDR3 is CASSFEGARQETQYF. CDR3 bases: TGTGCCAGCAGTTTCGAGGGGGCGCGACAAGAGACCCAGTACTTC.

There are many counts of this clonotype. This sequence joins TRBV28 and TRBJ2-5, with 7 bases matching TRBD1. This CDR3 region has 17 residues. Trimming removed 4 bases from V and 2 bases from J; junction bases left unmatched: 13. Germline V gives CDR1 MDHEN, CDR2 SYDVKM. The DNA for the CDR3 is TGTGCCAGCAGTTCCCGACCCGGACAGGACGGACAAGAGACCCAGTACTTC. This sequence encodes CASSSRPGQDGQETQYF.

In its sample, this clonotype was seen many times. This chain joins TRBV4-2 and TRBJ2-3; possible D gene TRBD2, 6 bases. CDR3 length: 15 residues. Trimming removed 0 bases from V and 2 bases from J, with 9 bases in between. The germline V gene has CDR1 LGHNA and CDR2 YNFKEQ. The CDR3 DNA is TGTGCCAGCAGCCAAGACGGGAGCAACACAGATACGCAGTATTTT. Amino acids: CASSQDGSNTDTQYF.

This clonotype was seen repeatedly, ten times or more. The J gene is TRBJ2-2, the V gene TRBV2, with TRBD2 as a possible D gene (6 bases). Germline lookup yields CDR1 SNHLY and CDR2 FYNNEI. V gave up 2 bases and J gave up 3 bases, with 19 bases separating them. The CDR3 contains 18 residues. The DNA for the CDR3 is TGTGCCAGCAGTGAATGGTGGGGGGATCGGGTAGACACCGGGGAGCTGTTTTTT. Translated, it gives CASSEWWGDRVDTGELFF.

This clonotype was seen a few times. The rearrangement joins TRBV18 to TRBJ2-7; D not resolved. Germline V lookup: CDR1 KGHSH, CDR2 LQKENI. The V end lost 3 bases, the J end lost 0 bases, and 9 bases lay between the germline ends. This CDR3 comprises 14 residues. CDR3 nucleotide sequence: TGTGCCAGCTCACCGTCGGCGATCTCCTACGAGCAGTACGTC. It translates to CASSPSAISYEQYV.

This clonotype was counted at least ten times. The chain is built from TRBV5-5 and TRBJ2-3; 8 bases align to TRBD1. The CDR3 contains 15 residues. Germline V gene sequence: CDR1 SGHKS, CDR2 YYEKEE (reference sequence). Germline trimming cut 4 bases from V and 1 base from J; bases unmatched to any gene: 5. In DNA, the CDR3 is TGTGCCAGCAGCCGGAAGACAGGGGGCACAGATACGCAGTATTTT. Translation: CASSRKTGGTDTQYF.

Ten or more counts support this clonotype. The chain is built from TRBV12-3 or TRBV12-4 and TRBJ2-2, with D uncertain. The V and J ends lost 6 bases and 0 bases respectively, with 11 bases between them. The CDR3 contains 15 residues. CDR3 residues: CASRLRNANTGELFF. CDR3 DNA sequence: TGTGCCAGCAGACTCAGAAACGCGAACACCGGGGAGCTGTTTTTT.

This clonotype was observed many times. The genes are TRBV4-1 and TRBJ2-1; TRBD2 is a possible D gene (5 bases). There are 15 residues in the CDR3. CDR1 MGHRA and CDR2 YSYEKL come from the germline V gene. Trimming left V 0 bases short and J 6 bases short, with 12 bases between. The CDR3 sequence: CASSQEAGVRNEQFF. The CDR3 nucleotides read TGCGCCAGCAGCCAAGAAGCCGGGGTTCGCAATGAGCAGTTCTTC.

The chain is built from TRBV4-1 and TRBJ2-1; TRBD2 matches 9 bases. Germline V CDR1 and CDR2: MGHRA, YSYEKL. The V segment lost 7 bases and the J segment 7 bases; nucleotides outside the gene matches: 8. The CDR3 length is 14 residues. CDR3 sequence reads: CASTPSGTINEQFF. DNA for the CDR3: TGCGCCAGCACGCCTAGCGGGACGATAAATGAGCAGTTCTTC.

This clonotype was picked up a small number of times. CDR3 sequence (DNA): TGTGCCAGCTCTTCAGACAGGGAGAGGATCTACGAGCAGTACGTC. Encoded protein: CASSSDRERIYEQYV. The rearrangement links TRBV18 to TRBJ2-7, with 7 bases fitting TRBD1. The V gene end was trimmed by 6 bases and the J gene end by 3 bases; junction bases not matched to a gene: 11. Germline CDR1 and CDR2: KGHSH and LQKENI. The CDR3 covers 15 residues.

The chain is built from TRBV28 and TRBJ2-7, with 9 bases lining up with TRBD1. With 6 bases clipped from V and 7 bases from J, the junction kept 4 bases outside the gene matches. The CDR3 sequence is 12 residues long. The germline V gene encodes CDR1 MDHEN and CDR2 SYDVKM. CDR3 residues: CASRGQGGEQYF. In DNA, the CDR3 is TGTGCCAGCAGGGGACAGGGCGGGGAGCAGTACTTC.

V usage is TRBV7-2 and J usage is TRBJ2-1, with D perhaps matching TRBD2 (7 bases). Germline V CDR1 and CDR2: SGHTA, FQGNSA. The length of the CDR3 is 17 residues. Between the trimmed V and J ends, which lost 7 bases and 6 bases, there was a span of 25 bases. In nucleotides, the CDR3 is TGTGCCAGCACCGTTAGGGGGGGGGGGATTATCGGCAATGAGCAGTTCTTC. As protein: CASTVRGGGIIGNEQFF. Full variable domain (rest looked up from reference TRBV7-2 and TRBJ2-1): GAGVSQSPSNKVTEKGKDVELRCDPISGHTALYWYRQSLGQGLEFLIYFQGNSAPDKSGLPSDRFSAERTGGSVSTLTIQRTQQEDSAVYLCASTVRGGGIIGNEQFFGPGTRLTVL.